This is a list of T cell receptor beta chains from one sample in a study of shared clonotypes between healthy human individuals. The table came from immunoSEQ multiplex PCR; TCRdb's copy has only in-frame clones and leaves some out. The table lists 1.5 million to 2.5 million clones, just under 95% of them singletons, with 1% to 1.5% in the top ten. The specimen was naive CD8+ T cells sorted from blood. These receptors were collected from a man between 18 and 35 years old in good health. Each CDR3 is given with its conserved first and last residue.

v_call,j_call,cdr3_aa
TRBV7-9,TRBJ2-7,CASSSDGLLAGGRPYEQYF
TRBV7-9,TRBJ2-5,CASSSTRSERGGEETQYF
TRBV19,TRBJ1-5,CASSMTDYSNQPQHF
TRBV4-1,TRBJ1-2,CASSPHGQGALYGYTF
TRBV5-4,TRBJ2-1,CASSFGTSGRMNNEQFF
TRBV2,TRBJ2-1,CASRGTSGENEQFF
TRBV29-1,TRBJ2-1,CSVRETGGNEQFF
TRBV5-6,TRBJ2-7,CASSSRTSGSSLTYEQYF
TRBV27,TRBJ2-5,CASSLGPLGAGELETQYF
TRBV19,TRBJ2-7,CASSIDLPYEQYF
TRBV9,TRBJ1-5,CASSVDGAPNQPQHF
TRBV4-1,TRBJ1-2,CASSQIGGGYGYTF
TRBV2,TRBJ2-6,CASGFGSSGANVLTF
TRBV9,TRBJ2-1,CASSTAGTGILNEQFF
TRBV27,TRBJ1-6,CASKPGGFSYNSPLHF
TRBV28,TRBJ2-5,CASSLGNAGETQYF
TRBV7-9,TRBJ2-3,CASSLALGTALTDTQYF